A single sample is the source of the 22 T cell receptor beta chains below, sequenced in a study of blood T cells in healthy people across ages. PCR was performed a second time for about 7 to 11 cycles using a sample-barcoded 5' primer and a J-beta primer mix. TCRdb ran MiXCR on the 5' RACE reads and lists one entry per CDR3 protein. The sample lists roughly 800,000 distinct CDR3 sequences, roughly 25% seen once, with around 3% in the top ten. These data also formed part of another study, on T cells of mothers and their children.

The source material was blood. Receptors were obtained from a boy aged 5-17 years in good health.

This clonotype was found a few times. CDR3 residues: CASSLGQSGYTF. The CDR3 coding sequence is TGTGCCAGCAGCTTAGGACAGTCTGGCTACACCTTC. V gene TRBV3-1 combines with J gene TRBJ1-2; weak D call: TRBD1 (6 bases). V gave up 5 bases and J gave up 7 bases, with 11 bases separating them. This CDR3 is 12 amino acids long. Germline CDR1 and CDR2: LGHDT and YNNKEL (reference sequence).

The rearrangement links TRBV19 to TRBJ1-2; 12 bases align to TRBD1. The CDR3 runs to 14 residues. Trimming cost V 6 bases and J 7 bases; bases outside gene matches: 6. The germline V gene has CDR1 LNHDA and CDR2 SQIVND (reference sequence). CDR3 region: CASRLGQGARGYTF. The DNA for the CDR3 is TGTGCCAGTAGACTGGGACAGGGGGCGCGTGGCTACACCTTC. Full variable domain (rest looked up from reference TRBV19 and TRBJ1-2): DGGITQSPKYLFRKEGQNVTLSCEQNLNHDAMYWYRQDPGQGLRLIYYSQIVNDFQKGDIAEGYSVSREKKESFPLTVTSAQKNPTAFYLCASRLGQGARGYTFGSGTRLTVV.

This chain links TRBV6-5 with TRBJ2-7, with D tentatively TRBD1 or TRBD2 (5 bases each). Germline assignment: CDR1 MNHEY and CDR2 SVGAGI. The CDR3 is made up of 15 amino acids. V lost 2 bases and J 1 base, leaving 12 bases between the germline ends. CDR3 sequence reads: CASSYAGTESYEQYF. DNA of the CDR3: TGTGCCAGCAGTTACGCCGGGACGGAGTCCTACGAGCAGTACTTC.

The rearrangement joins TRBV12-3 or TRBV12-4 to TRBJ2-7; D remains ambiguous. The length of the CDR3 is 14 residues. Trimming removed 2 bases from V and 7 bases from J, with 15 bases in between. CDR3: CASSLTRSPKEQYF. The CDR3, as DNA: TGTGCCAGCAGTTTAACTCGCTCCCCTAAGGAGCAGTACTTC.

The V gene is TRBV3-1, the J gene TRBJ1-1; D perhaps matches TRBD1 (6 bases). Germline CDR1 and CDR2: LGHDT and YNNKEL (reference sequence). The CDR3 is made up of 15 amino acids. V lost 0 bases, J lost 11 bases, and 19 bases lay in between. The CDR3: CASSQEGEGAGAAFF. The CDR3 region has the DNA TGTGCCAGCAGCCAAGAGGGGGAAGGGGCGGGGGCCGCTTTCTTT.

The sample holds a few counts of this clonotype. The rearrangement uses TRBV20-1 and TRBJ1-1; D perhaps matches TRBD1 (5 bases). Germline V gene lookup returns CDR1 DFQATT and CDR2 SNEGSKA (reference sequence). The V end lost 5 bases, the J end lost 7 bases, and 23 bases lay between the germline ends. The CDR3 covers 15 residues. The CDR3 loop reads CSAQAGQGVNVEAFF. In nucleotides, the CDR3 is TGCAGTGCTCAGGCCGGACAAGGGGTAAATGTTGAAGCTTTCTTT.

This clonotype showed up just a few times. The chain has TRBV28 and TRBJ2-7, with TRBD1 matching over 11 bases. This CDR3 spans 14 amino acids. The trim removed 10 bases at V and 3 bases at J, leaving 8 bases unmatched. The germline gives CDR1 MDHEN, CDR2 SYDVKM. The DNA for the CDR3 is TGTGCCACCCAAACCGGGACAGGGGGCTACGAGCAGTACTTC. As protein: CATQTGTGGYEQYF.

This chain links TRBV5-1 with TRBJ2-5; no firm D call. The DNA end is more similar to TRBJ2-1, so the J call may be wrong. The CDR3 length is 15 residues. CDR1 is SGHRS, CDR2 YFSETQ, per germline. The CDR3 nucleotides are TGCGCCAGCAGCTTGGCCTGGCAGGCCCCAAGTGAGCAGTTCTTC. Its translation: CASSLAWQAPSEQFF.

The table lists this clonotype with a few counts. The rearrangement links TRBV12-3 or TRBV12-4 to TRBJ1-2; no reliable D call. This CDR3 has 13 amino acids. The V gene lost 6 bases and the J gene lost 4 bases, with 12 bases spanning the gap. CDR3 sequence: CASSAGFGYGYTF. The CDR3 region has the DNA TGTGCCAGCAGCGCTGGTTTCGGCTATGGCTACACCTTC.

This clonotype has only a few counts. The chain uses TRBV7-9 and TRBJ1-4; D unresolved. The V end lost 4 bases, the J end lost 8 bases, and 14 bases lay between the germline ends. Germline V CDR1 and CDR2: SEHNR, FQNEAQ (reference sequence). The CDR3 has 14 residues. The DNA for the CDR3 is TGTGCCAGCAGCTCACCCGGGATCCTGGAAAAACTGTTTTTT. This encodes CASSSPGILEKLFF.

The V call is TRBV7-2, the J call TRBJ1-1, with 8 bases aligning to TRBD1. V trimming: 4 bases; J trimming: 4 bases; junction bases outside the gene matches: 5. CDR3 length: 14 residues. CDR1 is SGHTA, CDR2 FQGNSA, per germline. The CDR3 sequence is CASSWGQVGTEAFF. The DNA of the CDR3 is TGTGCCAGCAGCTGGGGACAGGTAGGCACTGAAGCTTTCTTT.

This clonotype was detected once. The CDR3 bases are TGCGCCAGCAGCTCCCGGGCCACGAACACTGAAGCTTTCTTT. Translating gives CASSSRATNTEAFF. The chain is built from TRBV5-1 and TRBJ1-1; the D is unclear. This CDR3 spans 14 amino acids. Germline assignment: CDR1 SGHRS and CDR2 YFSETQ. V dropped 3 bases and J dropped 1 base, with 10 bases sitting between them. The variable domain in full, completed from reference TRBV5-1 and TRBJ1-1, reads KAGVTQTPRYLIKTRGQQVTLSCSPISGHRSVSWYQQTPGQGLQFLFEYFSETQRNKGNFPGRFSGRQFSNSRSEMNVSTLELGDSALYLCASSSRATNTEAFFGQGTRLTVV.

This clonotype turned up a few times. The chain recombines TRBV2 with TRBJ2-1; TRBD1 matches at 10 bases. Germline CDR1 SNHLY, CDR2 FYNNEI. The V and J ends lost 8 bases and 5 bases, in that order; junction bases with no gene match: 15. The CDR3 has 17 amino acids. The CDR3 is CASSNLWAGTGDNEQFF. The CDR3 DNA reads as TGTGCCAGCTCCAACCTTTGGGCCGGGACAGGGGACAATGAGCAGTTCTTC. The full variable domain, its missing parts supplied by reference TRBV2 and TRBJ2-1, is EPEVTQTPSHQVTQMGQEVILRCVPISNHLYFYWYRQILGQKVEFLVSFYNNEISEKSEIFDDQFSVERPDGSNFTLKIRSTKLEDSAMYFCASSNLWAGTGDNEQFFGPGTRLTVL.

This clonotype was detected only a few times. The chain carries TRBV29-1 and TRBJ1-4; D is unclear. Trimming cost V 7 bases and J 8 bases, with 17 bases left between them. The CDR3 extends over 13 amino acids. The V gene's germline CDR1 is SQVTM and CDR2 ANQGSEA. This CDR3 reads CSGRDGLREKLFF. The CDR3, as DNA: TGCAGCGGCAGAGACGGGCTTAGGGAAAAACTGTTTTTT.

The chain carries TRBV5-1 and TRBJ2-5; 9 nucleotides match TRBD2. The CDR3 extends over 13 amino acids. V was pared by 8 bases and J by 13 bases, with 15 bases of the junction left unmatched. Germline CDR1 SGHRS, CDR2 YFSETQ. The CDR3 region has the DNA TGCGCCAGTAACCCCGGGACTAGCTCTCGCGGGTACTTC. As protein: CASNPGTSSRGYF.

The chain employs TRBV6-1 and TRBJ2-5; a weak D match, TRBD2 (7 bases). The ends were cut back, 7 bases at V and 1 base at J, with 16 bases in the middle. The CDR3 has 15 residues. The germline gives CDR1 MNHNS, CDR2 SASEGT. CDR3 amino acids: CASTGGGQIQETQYF. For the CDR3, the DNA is TGTGCCAGCACGGGAGGCGGACAGATCCAAGAGACCCAGTACTTC.

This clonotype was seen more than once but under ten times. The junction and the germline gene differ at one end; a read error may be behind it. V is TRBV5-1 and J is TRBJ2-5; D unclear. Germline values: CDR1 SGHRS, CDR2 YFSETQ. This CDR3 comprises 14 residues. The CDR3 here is CAGSLTAGQETQYF. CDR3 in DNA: TGCGCCGGCAGCTTGACGGCAGGCCAAGAGACCCAGTACTTC.

The CDR3 DNA reads TGTGCCAGCAGTCCCACTAGCGGGATCTACAATGAGCAGTTCTTC. Protein: CASSPTSGIYNEQFF. The chain links TRBV6-5 to TRBJ2-1; TRBD2 aligns across 10 bases. Germline V gene sequence: CDR1 MNHEY, CDR2 SVGAGI. This CDR3 has 15 amino acids. The V and J ends lost 5 bases and 3 bases, in that order; junction bases with no gene match: 4.

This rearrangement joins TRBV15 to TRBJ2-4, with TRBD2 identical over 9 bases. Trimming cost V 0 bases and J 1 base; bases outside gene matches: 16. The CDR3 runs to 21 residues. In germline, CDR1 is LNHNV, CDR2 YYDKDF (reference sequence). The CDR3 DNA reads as TGTGCCACCAGCAGAGATGGGTCAAGCGGGGGGCCTAAGTTGGCCAAAAACATTCAGTACTTC. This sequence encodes CATSRDGSSGGPKLAKNIQYF.

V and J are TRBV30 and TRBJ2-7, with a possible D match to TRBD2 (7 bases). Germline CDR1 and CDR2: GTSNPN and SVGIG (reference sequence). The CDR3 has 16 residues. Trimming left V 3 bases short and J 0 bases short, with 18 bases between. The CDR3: CAWRVGGARSSYEQYF. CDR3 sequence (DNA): TGTGCCTGGAGAGTGGGGGGGGCACGGAGCTCCTACGAGCAGTACTTC.

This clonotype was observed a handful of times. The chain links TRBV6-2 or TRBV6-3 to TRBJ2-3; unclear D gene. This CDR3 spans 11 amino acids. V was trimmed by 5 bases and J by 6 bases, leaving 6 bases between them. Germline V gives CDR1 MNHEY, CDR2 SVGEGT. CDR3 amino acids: CASSTGDTQYF. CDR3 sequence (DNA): TGTGCCAGCAGTACTGGGGATACGCAGTATTTT.

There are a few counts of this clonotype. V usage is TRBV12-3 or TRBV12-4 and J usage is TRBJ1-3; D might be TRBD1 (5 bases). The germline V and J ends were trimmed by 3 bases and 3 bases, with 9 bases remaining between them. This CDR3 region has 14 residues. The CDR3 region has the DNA TGTGCCAGCAGTTTTGTAACAGGTGGAAACACCATATATTTT. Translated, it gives CASSFVTGGNTIYF.